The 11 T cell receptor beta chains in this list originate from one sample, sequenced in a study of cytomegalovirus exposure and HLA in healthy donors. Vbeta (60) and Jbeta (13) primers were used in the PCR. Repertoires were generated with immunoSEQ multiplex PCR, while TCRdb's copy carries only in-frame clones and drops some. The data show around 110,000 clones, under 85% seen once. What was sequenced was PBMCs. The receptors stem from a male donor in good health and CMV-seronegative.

CDR3 bases: TGCGCCAGCAGCTTGGCACTAGCGGGAGTGGGGTGGCAGTTCTTC. This encodes CASSLALAGVGWQFF. The chain employs TRBV5-1 and TRBJ2-1; 11 bases match TRBD2. The CDR3 has 15 residues. V shed 0 bases and J 12 bases; nucleotides not matched to a gene: 8. Germline lookup yields CDR1 SGHRS and CDR2 YFSETQ.

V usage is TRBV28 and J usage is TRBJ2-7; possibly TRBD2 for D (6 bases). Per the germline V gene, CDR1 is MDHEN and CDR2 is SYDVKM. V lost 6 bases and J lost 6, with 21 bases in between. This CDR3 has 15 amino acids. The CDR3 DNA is TGTGCCAGCAGCACCGGGGGTAGCGGATTGCCCGAGCAGTACTTC. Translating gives CASSTGGSGLPEQYF.

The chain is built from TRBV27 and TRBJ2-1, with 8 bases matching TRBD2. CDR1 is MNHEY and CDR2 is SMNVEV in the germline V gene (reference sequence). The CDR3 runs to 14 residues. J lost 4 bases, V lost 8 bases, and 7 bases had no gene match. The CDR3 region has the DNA TGTGCCAGCGGACCCGGGACTAGGTACAATGAGCAGTTCTTC. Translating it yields CASGPGTRYNEQFF.

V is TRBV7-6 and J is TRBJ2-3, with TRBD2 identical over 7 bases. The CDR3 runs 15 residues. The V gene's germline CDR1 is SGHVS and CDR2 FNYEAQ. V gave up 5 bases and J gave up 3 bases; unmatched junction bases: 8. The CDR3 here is CASSPGGGETDTQYF. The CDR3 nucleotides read TGTGCCAGCAGCCCAGGCGGGGGTGAGACAGATACGCAGTATTTT.

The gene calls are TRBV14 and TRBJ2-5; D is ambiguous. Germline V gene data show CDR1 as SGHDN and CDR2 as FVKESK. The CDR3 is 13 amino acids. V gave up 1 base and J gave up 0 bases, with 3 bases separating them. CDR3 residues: CASSQVNQETQYF. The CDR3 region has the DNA TGTGCCAGCAGCCAAGTAAACCAAGAGACCCAGTACTTC. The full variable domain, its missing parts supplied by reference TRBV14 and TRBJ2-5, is EAGVTQFPSHSVIEKGQTVTLRCDPISGHDNLYWYRRVMGKEIKFLLHFVKESKQDESGMPNNRFLAERTGGTYSTLKVQPAELEDSGVYFCASSQVNQETQYFGPGTRLLVL.

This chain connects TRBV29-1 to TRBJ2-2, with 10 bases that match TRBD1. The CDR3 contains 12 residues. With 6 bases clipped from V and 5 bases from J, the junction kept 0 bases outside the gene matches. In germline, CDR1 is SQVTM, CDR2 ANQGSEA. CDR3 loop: CSVGQGTGELFF. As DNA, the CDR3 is TGCAGCGTGGGACAGGGGACCGGGGAGCTGTTTTTT.

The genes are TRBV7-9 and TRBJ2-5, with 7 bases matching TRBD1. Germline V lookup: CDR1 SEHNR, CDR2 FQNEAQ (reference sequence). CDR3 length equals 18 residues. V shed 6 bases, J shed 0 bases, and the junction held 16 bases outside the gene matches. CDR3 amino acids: CASSYQSQGVGYQETQYF. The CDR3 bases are TGTGCCAGCAGTTATCAAAGCCAGGGGGTAGGGTACCAAGAGACCCAGTACTTC.

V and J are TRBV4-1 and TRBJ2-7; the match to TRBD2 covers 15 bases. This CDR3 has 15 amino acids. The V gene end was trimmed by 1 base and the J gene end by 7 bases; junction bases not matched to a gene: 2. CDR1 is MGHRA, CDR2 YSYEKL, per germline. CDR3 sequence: CASSQAGLAGGEQYF. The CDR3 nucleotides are TGCGCCAGCAGCCAAGCTGGACTAGCGGGAGGGGAGCAGTACTTC.

CDR3 sequence reads: CASSSEGRGNIQYF. The CDR3 region has the DNA TGTGCCAGCAGCTCGGAGGGCCGCGGAAACATTCAGTACTTC. The chain is built from TRBV11-2 and TRBJ2-4; D perhaps matches TRBD2 (6 bases). CDR1 and CDR2 (germline): SGHAT, FQNNGV. Trimming stripped 4 bases from V and 6 bases from J, with 13 bases between. This CDR3 spans 14 amino acids.

The CDR3 DNA reads TGCGCCAGCGATCGGGGCCTAGCGGATGCGAGCTCCTACGAGCAGTACTTC. This codes for CASDRGLADASSYEQYF. This chain connects TRBV10-2 to TRBJ2-7, with 7 bases lining up with TRBD2. Germline V lookup: CDR1 WSHSY, CDR2 SAAADI. J gave up 0 bases and V 8 bases, and 16 bases lay outside the gene matches. CDR3 size: 17 residues.

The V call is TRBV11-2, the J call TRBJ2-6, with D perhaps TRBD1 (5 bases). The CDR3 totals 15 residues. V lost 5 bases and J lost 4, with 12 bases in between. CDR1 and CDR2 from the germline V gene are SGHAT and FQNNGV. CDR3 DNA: TGTGCCAGCAGCAACAGGTGGACGGGGGCCAACGTCCTGACTTTC. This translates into CASSNRWTGANVLTF. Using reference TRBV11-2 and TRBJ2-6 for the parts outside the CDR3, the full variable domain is EAGVAQSPRYKIIEKRQSVAFWCNPISGHATLYWYQQILGQGPKLLIQFQNNGVVDDSQLPKDRFSAERLKGVDSTLKIQPAKLEDSAVYLCASSNRWTGANVLTFGAGSRLTVL.